Sequencing of this T cell receptor (beta chain) was carried out in a study of cytomegalovirus exposure and HLA in healthy donors. The germline V gene encodes CDR1 MDHEN and CDR2 SYDVKM. The CDR3 is 14 residues long. J lost 4 bases, V lost 5 bases, and 3 bases had no gene match. The PCR contained 60 Vbeta and 13 Jbeta primers. Measured with immunoSEQ multiplex PCR; TCRdb has only the in-frame clones, and not every one. The sample carries 95,000 to 150,000 clones, around three quarters recorded once. The sequenced material came from PBMCs. The TCR comes from a female donor in good health and CMV-seronegative. The chain uses TRBV28 and TRBJ2-2, with 8 bases aligning to TRBD1. CDR3 DNA sequence: TGTGCCAGCAGTGGACAGGGTATCACCGGGGAGCTGTTTTTT. Its protein is CASSGQGITGELFF.